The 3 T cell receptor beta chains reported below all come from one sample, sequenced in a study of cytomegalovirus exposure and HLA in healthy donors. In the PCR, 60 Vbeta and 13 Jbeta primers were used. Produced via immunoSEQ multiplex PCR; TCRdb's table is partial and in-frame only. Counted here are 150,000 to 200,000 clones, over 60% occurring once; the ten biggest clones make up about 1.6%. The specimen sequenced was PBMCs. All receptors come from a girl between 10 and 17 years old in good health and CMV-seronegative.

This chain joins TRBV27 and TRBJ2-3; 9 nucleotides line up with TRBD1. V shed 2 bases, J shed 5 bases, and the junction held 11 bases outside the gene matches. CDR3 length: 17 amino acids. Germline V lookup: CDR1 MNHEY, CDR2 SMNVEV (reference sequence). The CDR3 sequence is CASSLLALGQGVDTQYF. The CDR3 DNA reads TGTGCCAGCAGTTTACTCGCGTTGGGACAGGGAGTAGATACGCAGTATTTT.

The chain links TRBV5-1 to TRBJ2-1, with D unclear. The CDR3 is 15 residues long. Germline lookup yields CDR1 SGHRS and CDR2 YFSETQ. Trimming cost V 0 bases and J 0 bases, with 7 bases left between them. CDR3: CASSLGASSYNEQFF. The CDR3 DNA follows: TGCGCCAGCAGCTTGGGTGCTAGCTCCTACAATGAGCAGTTCTTC.

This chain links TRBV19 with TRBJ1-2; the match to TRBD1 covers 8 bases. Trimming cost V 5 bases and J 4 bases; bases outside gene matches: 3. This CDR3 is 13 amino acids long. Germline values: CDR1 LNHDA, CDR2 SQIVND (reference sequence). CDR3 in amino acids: CASSVRGPYGYTF. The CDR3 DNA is TGTGCCAGTAGTGTCAGGGGGCCCTATGGCTACACCTTC. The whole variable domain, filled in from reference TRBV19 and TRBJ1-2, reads DGGITQSPKYLFRKEGQNVTLSCEQNLNHDAMYWYRQDPGQGLRLIYYSQIVNDFQKGDIAEGYSVSREKKESFPLTVTSAQKNPTAFYLCASSVRGPYGYTFGSGTRLTVV.